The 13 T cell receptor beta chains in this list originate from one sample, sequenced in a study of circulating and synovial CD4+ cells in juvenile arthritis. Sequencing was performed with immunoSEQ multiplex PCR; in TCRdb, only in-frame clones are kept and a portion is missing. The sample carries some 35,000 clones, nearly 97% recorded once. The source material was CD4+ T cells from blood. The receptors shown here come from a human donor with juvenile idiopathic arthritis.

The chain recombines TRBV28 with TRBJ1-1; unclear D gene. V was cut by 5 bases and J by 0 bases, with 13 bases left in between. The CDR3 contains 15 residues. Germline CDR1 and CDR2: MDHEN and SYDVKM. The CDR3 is CASSTGGILNTEAFF. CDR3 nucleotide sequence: TGTGCCAGCAGTACCGGTGGTATCTTGAACACTGAAGCTTTCTTT. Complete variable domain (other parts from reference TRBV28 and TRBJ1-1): DVKVTQSSRYLVKRTGEKVFLECVQDMDHENMFWYRQDPGLGLRLIYFSYDVKMKEKGDIPEGYSVSREKKERFSLILESASTNQTSMYLCASSTGGILNTEAFFGQGTRLTVV.

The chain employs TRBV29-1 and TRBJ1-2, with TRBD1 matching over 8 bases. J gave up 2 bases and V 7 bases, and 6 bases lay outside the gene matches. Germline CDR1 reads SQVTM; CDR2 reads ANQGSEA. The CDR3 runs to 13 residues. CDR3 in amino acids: CSARDRLNYGYTF. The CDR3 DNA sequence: TGCAGCGCTAGGGACAGGCTAAACTATGGCTACACCTTC.

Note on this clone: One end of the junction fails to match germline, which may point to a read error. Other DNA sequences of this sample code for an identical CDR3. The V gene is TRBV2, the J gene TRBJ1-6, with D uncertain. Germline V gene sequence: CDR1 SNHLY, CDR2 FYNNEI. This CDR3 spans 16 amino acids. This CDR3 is CASRPSGQAVNSPLHF. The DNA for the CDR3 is TGTGCCAGCAGACCGTCTGGGCAAGCGGTAAATTCCCCCCTCCACTTT. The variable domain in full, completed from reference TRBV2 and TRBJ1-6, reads EPEVTQTPSHQVTQMGQEVILRCVPISNHLYFYWYRQILGQKVEFLVSFYNNEISEKSEIFDDQFSVERPDGSNFTLKIRSTKLEDSAMYFCASRPSGQAVNSPLHFGNGTRLTVT.

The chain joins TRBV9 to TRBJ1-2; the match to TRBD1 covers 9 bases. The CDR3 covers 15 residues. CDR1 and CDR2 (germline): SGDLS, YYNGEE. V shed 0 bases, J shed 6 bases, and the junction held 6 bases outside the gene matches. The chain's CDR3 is CASSVEGQGGNGYTF. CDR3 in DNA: TGTGCCAGCAGCGTAGAGGGACAGGGAGGTAATGGCTACACCTTC.

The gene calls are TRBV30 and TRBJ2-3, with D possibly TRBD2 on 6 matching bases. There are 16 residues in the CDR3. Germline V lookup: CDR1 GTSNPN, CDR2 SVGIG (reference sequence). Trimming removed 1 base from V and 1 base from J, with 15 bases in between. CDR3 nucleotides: TGTGCCTGGAGTGGGGGCGTAGCGGCAGGCACAGATACGCAGTATTTT. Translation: CAWSGGVAAGTDTQYF.

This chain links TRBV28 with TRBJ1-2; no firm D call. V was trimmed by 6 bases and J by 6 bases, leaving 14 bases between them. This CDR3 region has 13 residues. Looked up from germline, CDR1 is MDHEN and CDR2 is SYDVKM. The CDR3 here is CASRRDTPNGYTF. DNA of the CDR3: TGTGCCAGCAGGCGAGACACTCCCAATGGCTACACCTTC.

CDR3 in amino acids: CASSSISGALNEQFF. The CDR3 coding sequence is TGTGCCAGCAGCTCAATTAGCGGGGCCCTCAATGAGCAGTTCTTC. V gene TRBV7-2 combines with J gene TRBJ2-1, with 8 positions matching TRBD2. V dropped 4 bases and J dropped 6; count of bases not matched to a gene: 8. The CDR3 consists of 15 residues. CDR1 and CDR2 (germline): SGHTA, FQGNSA. The full variable domain, rest sourced from reference TRBV7-2 and TRBJ2-1, is GAGVSQSPSNKVTEKGKDVELRCDPISGHTALYWYRQSLGQGLEFLIYFQGNSAPDKSGLPSDRFSAERTGGSVSTLTIQRTQQEDSAVYLCASSSISGALNEQFFGPGTRLTVL.

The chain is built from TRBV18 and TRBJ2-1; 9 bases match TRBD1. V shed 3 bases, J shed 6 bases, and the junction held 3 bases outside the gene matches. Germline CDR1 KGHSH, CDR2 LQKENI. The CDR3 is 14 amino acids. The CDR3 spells CASSPGTGSNEQFF. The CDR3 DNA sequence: TGTGCCAGCTCACCTGGGACAGGGTCCAATGAGCAGTTCTTC. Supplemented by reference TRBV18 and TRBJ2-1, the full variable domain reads NAGVMQNPRHLVRRRGQEARLRCSPMKGHSHVYWYRQLPEEGLKFMVYLQKENIIDESGMPKERFSAEFPKEGPSILRIQQVVRGDSAAYFCASSPGTGSNEQFFGPGTRLTVL.

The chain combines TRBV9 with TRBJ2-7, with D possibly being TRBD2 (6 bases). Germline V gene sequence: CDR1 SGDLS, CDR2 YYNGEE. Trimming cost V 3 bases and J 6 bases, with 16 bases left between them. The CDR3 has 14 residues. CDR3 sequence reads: CASSGGDWGREQYF. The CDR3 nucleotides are TGTGCCAGCAGCGGAGGGGACTGGGGTCGCGAGCAGTACTTC.

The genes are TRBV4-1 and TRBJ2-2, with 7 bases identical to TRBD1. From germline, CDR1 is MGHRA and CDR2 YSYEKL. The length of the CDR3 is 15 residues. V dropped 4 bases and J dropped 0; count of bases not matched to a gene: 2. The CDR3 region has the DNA TGCGCCAGCAGCCGCGGACAGGCGAACACCGGGGAGCTGTTTTTT. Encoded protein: CASSRGQANTGELFF.

CDR3 coding DNA: TGTGCCATCAGCGAGGGACTAGCGGGATCGGGGGACAATGAGCAGTTCTTC. It translates to CAISEGLAGSGDNEQFF. The J gene is TRBJ2-1, the V gene TRBV10-3; TRBD2 agrees at 13 bases. V shed 6 bases, J shed 5 bases, and the junction held 10 bases outside the gene matches. Germline lookup yields CDR1 ENHRY and CDR2 SYGVKD. The CDR3 is 17 residues long.

The CDR3 bases are TGTGCCAGCAGTTTATTGATCTCCCCGACAGGGCCCCTCTCCTACGAGCAGTACTTC. This codes for CASSLLISPTGPLSYEQYF. The chain carries TRBV28 and TRBJ2-7, with TRBD1 matching over 7 bases. The V gene end was trimmed by 1 base and the J gene end by 0 bases; junction bases not matched to a gene: 15. Germline V gives CDR1 MDHEN, CDR2 SYDVKM. There are 19 residues in the CDR3.

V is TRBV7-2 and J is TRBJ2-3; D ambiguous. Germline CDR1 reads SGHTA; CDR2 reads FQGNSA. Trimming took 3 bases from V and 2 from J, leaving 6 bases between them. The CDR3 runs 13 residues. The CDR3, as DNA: TGTGCCAGCAGCTTGTCGGTCACAGATACGCAGTATTTT. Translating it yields CASSLSVTDTQYF.